Each of the 16 T cell receptor beta chains below was sequenced from the same sample in a study of blood T cells in healthy people across ages. Then a second PCR, running roughly 7 to 11 cycles, was carried out with a sample-barcoded 5' primer and a J-beta primer mix. TCRdb reprocessed the 5' RACE reads via MiXCR and lists one record per CDR3 protein. This table has 660,000 or so distinct CDR3 sequences, about 53% appearing once. The specimen was blood. These receptor sequences come from a man aged 55 to 70 in good health.

In this sample, this clonotype turned up a few times. The chain couples TRBV20-1 to TRBJ2-6, with D tentatively TRBD1 (6 bases). The V end lost 1 base, the J end lost 3 bases, and 10 bases lay between the germline ends. Germline CDR1 reads DFQATT; CDR2 reads SNEGSKA (reference sequence). The CDR3 totals 15 residues. DNA for the CDR3: TGCAGTGCTAGAGTAGGGGGTGATGGGGCCAACGTCCTGACTTTC. Residues: CSARVGGDGANVLTF.

The V and J genes are TRBV20-1 and TRBJ2-3, with TRBD2 identical over 9 bases. V trimming: 6 bases; J trimming: 2 bases; junction bases outside the gene matches: 12. The CDR3 spans 16 residues. Germline-derived CDR1 and CDR2 are DFQATT and SNEGSKA (reference sequence). The CDR3 protein is CSAATTGLAYTDTQYF. Written as DNA, the CDR3 is TGCAGTGCCGCCACGACGGGACTAGCCTACACAGATACGCAGTATTTT.

This clonotype turned up a few times. The rearrangement links TRBV9 to TRBJ2-7, with D possibly being TRBD1 (5 bases). The germline CDR1 and CDR2 sequences are SGDLS and YYNGEE. Trimming pared 3 bases from V and 6 bases from J, leaving 16 bases between. The length of the CDR3 is 14 residues. The CDR3 region is CASSATALRSEQYF. CDR3 coding DNA: TGTGCCAGCAGCGCGACAGCGTTGCGGTCCGAGCAGTACTTC.

This chain joins TRBV6-2 or TRBV6-3 and TRBJ2-7, with D possibly TRBD2 on 5 matching bases. The CDR3 runs to 12 residues. With 8 bases removed from V and 0 bases from J, the gap between germline ends came to 8 bases. The germline V gene encodes CDR1 MNHEY and CDR2 SVGEGT. CDR3 protein: CASGGFSYEQYF. As DNA, the CDR3 is TGTGCCAGCGGAGGTTTCTCCTACGAGCAGTACTTC.

CDR3 DNA: TGCGCCAGCCAAACGCGGGGACAGGTGGATACGCAGTATTTT. Translation: CASQTRGQVDTQYF. V and J are TRBV5-1 and TRBJ2-3; 8 bases are shared with TRBD1. V lost 7 bases to trimming and J lost 6 bases; unmatched junction nucleotides: 10. Germline loops: CDR1 SGHRS, CDR2 YFSETQ. This CDR3 contains 14 residues.

V usage is TRBV20-1 and J usage is TRBJ2-4; D gene uncertain. The CDR3 loop spans 13 amino acids. V lost 0 bases and J 5 bases, leaving 8 bases between the germline ends. Germline-derived CDR1 and CDR2 are DFQATT and SNEGSKA (reference sequence). The CDR3 region is CSAREGIENIQYF. Written as DNA, the CDR3 is TGCAGTGCTAGAGAGGGTATCGAAAACATTCAGTACTTC.

The chain combines TRBV12-3 or TRBV12-4 with TRBJ2-3, with a tentative D call TRBD2 (6 bases). The CDR3 sequence is 14 residues long. Trimming shortened V by 5 bases and J by 2 bases, and 11 bases separated the two germline ends. Written as DNA, the CDR3 is TGTGCCAGCAGTGTAGGAGGGGACACAGATACGCAGTATTTT. It is translated as CASSVGGDTDTQYF.

CDR3 residues: CASSGWVAGGSGELFF. The CDR3 nucleotides are TGTGCCAGCAGCGGCTGGGTAGCGGGGGGTTCCGGGGAGCTGTTTTTT. The chain recombines TRBV9 with TRBJ2-2; 10 nucleotides line up with TRBD2. Germline loops: CDR1 SGDLS, CDR2 YYNGEE. The junction had 8 bases not matched to a gene; V was cut back by 3 bases and J by 6 bases. There are 16 residues in the CDR3. Full variable domain (missing parts from reference TRBV9 and TRBJ2-2): DSGVTQTPKHLITATGQRVTLRCSPRSGDLSVYWYQQSLDQGLQFLIQYYNGEERAKGNILERFSAQQFPDLHSELNLSSLELGDSALYFCASSGWVAGGSGELFFGEGSRLTVL.

J is TRBJ2-7 and V is TRBV7-9; no clear D gene. The J call is in doubt because the DNA end fits TRBJ2-5 better. The CDR3 consists of 13 residues. CDR1 is SEHNR, CDR2 FQNEAQ, per germline (reference sequence). CDR3 in amino acids: CASSLDGVETQYF. In DNA form, the CDR3 reads TGTGCCAGCAGCTTAGACGGAGTGGAGACCCAGTACTTC.

This clonotype was seen more than once but under ten times. The rearrangement joins TRBV9 to TRBJ2-5, with a tentative D call TRBD2 (5 bases). CDR3 length equals 15 residues. Trimming removed 0 bases from V and 8 bases from J, with 17 bases in between. From germline, CDR1 is SGDLS and CDR2 YYNGEE. The CDR3 DNA is TGTGCCAGCAGCGTAGGTCCGAGGCGGGCTGGAACCCAGTACTTC. As protein: CASSVGPRRAGTQYF.

This chain joins TRBV28 and TRBJ1-2; TRBD1 aligns across 7 bases. This CDR3 is built from 15 residues. Germline V CDR1 and CDR2: MDHEN, SYDVKM. V lost 6 bases to trimming and J lost 4 bases; unmatched junction nucleotides: 11. CDR3 protein: CASSPSGQSVYGYTF. DNA of the CDR3: TGTGCCAGCAGCCCGTCGGGACAGAGTGTCTATGGCTACACCTTC.

As regards this clonotype: Relative to the germline gene, one junction end is altered; a read error may explain this. This chain links TRBV2 with TRBJ1-6, with TRBD1 matching 10 bases. CDR1 SNHLY and CDR2 FYNNEI come from the germline V gene. The CDR3 runs 15 residues. The CDR3 protein is CASSERTGGNSSLHF. DNA for the CDR3: TGTGCCAGCAGTGAAAGGACAGGGGGAAATTCATCCCTCCACTTT. Full variable domain (remainder filled in from reference TRBV2 and TRBJ1-6): EPEVTQTPSHQVTQMGQEVILRCVPISNHLYFYWYRQILGQKVEFLVSFYNNEISEKSEIFDDQFSVERPDGSNFTLKIRSTKLEDSAMYFCASSERTGGNSSLHFGNGTRLTVT.

The sample holds a few counts of this clonotype. This sequence joins TRBV10-3 and TRBJ1-4; D unclear. Between the trimmed V and J ends, which lost 0 bases and 8 bases, there was a span of 10 bases. Per the germline V gene, CDR1 is ENHRY and CDR2 is SYGVKD. The CDR3 loop spans 14 amino acids. In nucleotides, the CDR3 is TGTGCCATCAGTGAGTCGGCAGGTGGCGAAAAACTGTTTTTT. It yields the protein CAISESAGGEKLFF.

V and J are TRBV2 and TRBJ1-3, with D unresolved. V gave up 6 bases and J gave up 0 bases, with 12 bases separating them. Germline V gives CDR1 SNHLY, CDR2 FYNNEI. CDR3 length: 15 residues. The CDR3 coding sequence is TGTGCCAGCAGCCAGGACTCGGGCTCTGGAAACACCATATATTTT. Its translation is CASSQDSGSGNTIYF.

The rearrangement uses TRBV7-2 and TRBJ1-1; D gene unclear. In germline, CDR1 is SGHTA, CDR2 FQGNSA. Trimming stripped 1 base from V and 0 bases from J, with 9 bases between. The CDR3 is made up of 15 amino acids. CDR3 nucleotide sequence: TGTGCCAGCAGCTTAGTGGCAGGAATGAACACTGAAGCTTTCTTT. Translating it yields CASSLVAGMNTEAFF.

The chain carries TRBV6-5 and TRBJ2-3; D remains ambiguous. Germline V gene lookup returns CDR1 MNHEY and CDR2 SVGAGI. The CDR3 loop spans 14 amino acids. The V gene lost 2 bases and the J gene lost 2 bases, with 8 bases spanning the gap. Here the CDR3 reads CASSYGEHTDTQYF. For the CDR3, the DNA is TGTGCCAGCAGTTACGGGGAACACACAGATACGCAGTATTTT.